These 23 T cell receptor beta chains share one sample of origin, sequenced in a study of T cell responses to AZD1222 COVID-19 vaccine. The table came from immunoSEQ multiplex PCR; TCRdb's copy has only in-frame clones and leaves some out. The table has about 120,000 clones, over 75% seen once; the top ten hold about 3%. Sequencing was performed on peripheral blood, taken on day 0 of AZD1222 vaccination. These receptors were taken from an adult in good health.

In the case of this clone: This sample includes further DNA sequences coding for the same CDR3. This chain connects TRBV5-1 to TRBJ1-1, with unresolved D. Trimming pared 1 base from V and 1 base from J, leaving 8 bases between. The CDR3 runs to 14 residues. Per germline, CDR1 SGHRS and CDR2 YFSETQ. Here the CDR3 reads CASSLTGGNTEAFF. CDR3 DNA sequence: TGCGCCAGCAGCTTGACTGGAGGGAACACTGAAGCTTTCTTT.

The chain carries TRBV27 and TRBJ2-1; 14 nucleotides match TRBD2. The ends lost 7 bases at V and 0 bases at J; junction bases unmatched: 11. From germline, CDR1 is MNHEY and CDR2 SMNVEV (reference sequence). The CDR3 has 19 amino acids. CDR3 DNA: TGTGCCAGCACGCTCGTAGGACTAGCGGGAGGCAGCTCCTACAATGAGCAGTTCTTC. Its protein is CASTLVGLAGGSSYNEQFF.

The chain recombines TRBV5-1 with TRBJ2-1; maybe TRBD2 (5 bases). CDR1 SGHRS and CDR2 YFSETQ come from the germline V gene. Deletions cut 4 bases from V and 7 bases from J, with 15 bases between. This CDR3 contains 14 residues. The CDR3 DNA sequence: TGCGCCAGCAGCCGGGAAGGAGGCCTGAATGAGCAGTTCTTC. Translation: CASSREGGLNEQFF.

Here the CDR3 reads CASSPRGGISGNTIYF. DNA for the CDR3: TGTGCCAGCAGCCCGAGGGGGGGGATCTCTGGAAACACCATATATTTT. The genes are TRBV9 and TRBJ1-3; TRBD1 is a possible D gene (6 bases). CDR1 SGDLS and CDR2 YYNGEE come from the germline V gene. V dropped 4 bases and J dropped 0 bases, with 14 bases sitting between them. The CDR3 is made up of 16 amino acids.

This sequence joins TRBV5-5 and TRBJ1-2; TRBD1 aligns across 10 bases. J lost 1 base, V lost 0 bases, and 3 bases had no gene match. The CDR3 runs 16 residues. Germline loops: CDR1 SGHKS, CDR2 YYEKEE (reference sequence). The DNA of the CDR3 is TGTGCCAGCAGCTTGGCGTGGGACAGGGGTAACTATGGCTACACCTTC. Protein product: CASSLAWDRGNYGYTF.

This clone was observed once. V usage is TRBV4-1 and J usage is TRBJ1-4; weak D call: TRBD1 (6 bases). Germline-derived CDR1 and CDR2 are MGHRA and YSYEKL. Deletions cut 1 base from V and 8 bases from J, with 14 bases between. The CDR3 consists of 15 residues. This CDR3 is CASSQVQGRNEKLFF. The CDR3 DNA sequence: TGCGCCAGCAGCCAAGTACAGGGACGAAACGAAAAACTGTTTTTT.

J is TRBJ2-2 and V is TRBV27; D uncertain. Trimming stripped 1 base from V and 7 bases from J, with 1 base between. Germline lookup yields CDR1 MNHEY and CDR2 SMNVEV (reference sequence). The CDR3 runs 11 residues. The CDR3 DNA follows: TGTGCCAGCAGTTTATACGGGGAGCTGTTTTTT. Protein product: CASSLYGELFF.

This chain joins TRBV10-3 and TRBJ2-2; D is tentatively TRBD1 or TRBD2 (6 bases each). Trimming pared 7 bases from V and 4 bases from J, leaving 7 bases between. CDR3 size: 12 residues. Per germline, CDR1 ENHRY and CDR2 SYGVKD. The CDR3 sequence: CAIKGGTGELFF. The DNA of the CDR3 is TGTGCCATCAAGGGGGGCACCGGGGAGCTGTTTTTT.

Concerning this clone: Other DNA sequences from this sample encode an identical CDR3 as well. The rearrangement joins TRBV28 to TRBJ1-5, with TRBD1 matching over 8 bases. Germline trimming cut 2 bases from V and 4 bases from J; bases unmatched to any gene: 4. The CDR3 consists of 15 residues. The germline V gene encodes CDR1 MDHEN and CDR2 SYDVKM. The CDR3 spells CASSLLTGGNQPQHF. The CDR3 DNA sequence: TGTGCCAGCAGTTTACTAACAGGGGGTAATCAGCCCCAGCATTTT.

This clone has only a few counts. The J gene is TRBJ2-2, the V gene TRBV5-1, with unresolved D. CDR1 and CDR2 (germline): SGHRS, YFSETQ. V gave up 4 bases and J gave up 0 bases, with 7 bases separating them. The CDR3 is made up of 14 amino acids. CDR3 region: CASSPQANTGELFF. The DNA for the CDR3 is TGCGCCAGCAGCCCCCAGGCGAACACCGGGGAGCTGTTTTTT.

The chain recombines TRBV5-1 with TRBJ2-5; D remains ambiguous. V was shortened by 9 bases and J by 5 bases, with 17 bases between the two germline ends. The CDR3 sequence is 13 residues long. Germline V gene data show CDR1 as SGHRS and CDR2 as YFSETQ. Written as DNA, the CDR3 is TGCGCCACCCCCGTGGGGTATCGGGAGACCCAGTACTTC. Translation gives CATPVGYRETQYF. The entire variable domain, with the rest obtained from reference TRBV5-1 and TRBJ2-5, is as follows: KAGVTQTPRYLIKTRGQQVTLSCSPISGHRSVSWYQQTPGQGLQFLFEYFSETQRNKGNFPGRFSGRQFSNSRSEMNVSTLELGDSALYLCATPVGYRETQYFGPGTRLLVL.

The V gene is TRBV4-2, the J gene TRBJ2-7; TRBD1 matches 9 bases. The germline gives CDR1 LGHNA, CDR2 YNFKEQ. The CDR3 sequence is 16 residues long. Trimming cost V 0 bases and J 1 base; bases outside gene matches: 4. DNA of the CDR3: TGTGCCAGCAGCCAAGATGCCGGGACAGGGTCCTACGAGCAGTACTTC. It specifies CASSQDAGTGSYEQYF.

J is TRBJ1-2 and V is TRBV5-8; a possible D gene is TRBD1 (6 bases). CDR1 is SGHTS, CDR2 YDEGEE, per germline. V shed 1 base and J shed 3 bases, with 10 bases lying between them. The CDR3 totals 14 residues. The CDR3 loop reads CASSLRQGHYGYTF. CDR3 nucleotides: TGTGCCAGCAGCTTGAGGCAGGGGCACTATGGCTACACCTTC.

This clone is labeled as medium-sized. This chain joins TRBV9 and TRBJ1-6, with D possibly being TRBD1 (6 bases). Trimming removed 3 bases from V and 4 bases from J, with 17 bases in between. The germline V gene has CDR1 SGDLS and CDR2 YYNGEE. CDR3 size: 17 residues. The CDR3 protein is CASSGGPGEEYNSPLHF. The CDR3, as DNA: TGTGCCAGCAGCGGAGGGCCAGGGGAAGAATATAATTCACCCCTCCACTTT.

This chain connects TRBV10-3 to TRBJ1-1, with D possibly matching TRBD1 (5 bases). Per the germline V gene, CDR1 is ENHRY and CDR2 is SYGVKD. The CDR3 loop spans 14 amino acids. The V gene lost 3 bases and the J gene lost 3 bases, with 11 bases spanning the gap. CDR3 sequence (DNA): TGTGCCATCAGTGACAGGGAACATGACACTGAAGCTTTCTTT. The encoded protein is CAISDREHDTEAFF.

The chain is built from TRBV3-1 (or the pseudogene TRBV3-2) and TRBJ1-1; no firm D call. Germline V CDR1 and CDR2: LGHDT, YNNKEL (reference sequence). V was shortened by 0 bases and J by 0 bases, with 17 bases between the two germline ends. This CDR3 has 18 residues. CDR3 bases: TGTGCCAGCAGCCAAGAGGTCGGCGGGATCGGGATGAACACTGAAGCTTTCTTT. Translating it yields CASSQEVGGIGMNTEAFF.

The V gene is TRBV6-5, the J gene TRBJ2-1, with TRBD2 matching 14 bases. CDR1 MNHEY and CDR2 SVGAGI come from the germline V gene. The CDR3 is 15 residues long. V was clipped by 6 bases and J by 9 bases; unmatched bases: 7. The CDR3 loop is CASSPGTSGRFEQFF. Here the CDR3 DNA reads TGTGCCAGCAGCCCCGGGACTAGCGGGAGATTTGAGCAGTTCTTC.

This chain uses TRBV12-3 or TRBV12-4 with TRBJ2-5, with 8 bases identical to TRBD1. The V segment lost 2 bases and the J segment 4 bases; nucleotides outside the gene matches: 0. The CDR3 has 13 residues. The CDR3 sequence is CASSLTGGETQYF. DNA for the CDR3: TGTGCCAGCAGTTTAACAGGGGGAGAGACCCAGTACTTC.

This rearrangement joins TRBV6-2 or TRBV6-3 to TRBJ1-1; 12 bases fit TRBD1. Germline V gene sequence: CDR1 MNHEY, CDR2 SVGEGT. Germline trimming cut 2 bases from V and 5 bases from J; bases unmatched to any gene: 6. This CDR3 comprises 16 residues. CDR3 in amino acids: CASSYVGQGAGTEAFF. The CDR3 bases are TGTGCCAGCAGTTACGTGGGACAGGGGGCCGGTACTGAAGCTTTCTTT.

The chain combines TRBV9 with TRBJ1-6, with D hard to call. Between the trimmed V and J ends, which lost 4 bases and 8 bases, there was a span of 16 bases. This CDR3 spans 15 amino acids. The germline V gene encodes CDR1 SGDLS and CDR2 YYNGEE. The CDR3 here is CASSPTPQADSPLHF. The CDR3 nucleotides are TGTGCCAGCAGCCCTACGCCCCAAGCTGATTCACCCCTCCACTTT.

This chain uses TRBV4-1 with TRBJ2-7; D call uncertain. The germline V gene encodes CDR1 MGHRA and CDR2 YSYEKL. Trimming took 0 bases from V and 10 from J, leaving 16 bases between them. CDR3 length: 14 residues. The CDR3 region is CASSQDHRQLVQYF. In nucleotides, the CDR3 is TGCGCCAGCAGCCAAGATCACCGGCAGTTGGTCCAGTACTTC.

This rearrangement joins TRBV5-1 to TRBJ1-5; TRBD1 aligns across 10 bases. V gave up 3 bases and J gave up 7 bases; unmatched junction bases: 4. The CDR3 is made up of 14 amino acids. Germline V gene data show CDR1 as SGHRS and CDR2 as YFSETQ. CDR3 nucleotides: TGCGCCAGCAGCTATGGACAGGGGGGACAGCCCCAGCATTTT. Amino acids: CASSYGQGGQPQHF.

The J gene is TRBJ2-3, the V gene TRBV19; D may be TRBD1 (5 bases). From germline, CDR1 is LNHDA and CDR2 SQIVND (reference sequence). V was clipped by 7 bases and J by 4 bases, with 12 bases between them. The CDR3 consists of 13 residues. This CDR3 is CASKVQGADTQYF. The CDR3 DNA sequence: TGTGCCAGTAAAGTCCAAGGGGCAGATACGCAGTATTTT.